This T cell receptor beta chain derives from a study of CD8 T cells in Susac syndrome. Reverse transcription used roughly 0.45 to 1 ug RNA and random hexamers. Amplification of TCR beta CDR3 across 54 Vbeta and 13 Jbeta was performed with immunoSEQ multiplex PCR. TCRdb re-called the immunoSEQ multiplex PCR reads with MiXCR, one entry per CDR3 protein. The sample carries 150,000 or so distinct CDR3 sequences, just over 90% recorded once. In blood CD8+ and CD4+ T cells, TCR beta underwent sequencing. Healthy donors formed controls matched for age and sex. FACS enriched CD8+ TEMRA cells, while bulk CD8+ and CD4+ were negatively isolated. This CDR3 has 15 amino acids. Germline loops: CDR1 LGHDT, CDR2 YNNKEL (reference sequence). The V gene lost 3 bases and the J gene lost 5 bases, with 17 bases spanning the gap.

The source is a human donor in good health. The gene calls are TRBV3-1 and TRBJ2-7, with D perhaps matching TRBD2 (5 bases). What was sequenced was CD4+ T cells from PBMCs. The CDR3 protein is CASSHPQAEENEQYF. CDR3 coding DNA: TGTGCCAGCAGCCATCCCCAAGCGGAGGAGAACGAGCAGTACTTC.